These 27 T cell receptor beta chains share one sample of origin, sequenced in a study of blood T cell repertoires in COVID-19. Clones were read by immunoSEQ multiplex PCR, and TCRdb kept only the in-frame ones, dropping some. The sample holds 150,000 or so clones, approximately 74% seen once. Sequenced: peripheral blood. The receptors derive from a woman aged 80 or over with acute or convalescent COVID-19.

This rearrangement joins TRBV6-1 to TRBJ1-4; tentative D call: TRBD1 (6 bases). Germline assignment: CDR1 MNHNS and CDR2 SASEGT. This CDR3 is 14 amino acids long. Trimming removed 3 bases from V and 7 bases from J, with 12 bases in between. CDR3 region: CASSDAGAAEKLFF. CDR3 sequence (DNA): TGTGCCAGCAGTGACGCGGGGGCGGCTGAAAAACTGTTTTTT.

V usage is TRBV5-1 and J usage is TRBJ2-6; D remains ambiguous. V dropped 5 bases and J dropped 4 bases, with 10 bases sitting between them. This CDR3 has 14 amino acids. CDR1 and CDR2 from the germline V gene are SGHRS and YFSETQ. The DNA of the CDR3 is TGCGCCAGCAGGTTTAGTTCGGGGGCCAACGTCCTGACTTTC. This gives the protein CASRFSSGANVLTF.

This chain uses TRBV28 with TRBJ2-2, with D possibly TRBD2 on 6 matching bases. V lost 7 bases and J 7 bases, leaving 16 bases between the germline ends. This CDR3 spans 14 amino acids. CDR1 and CDR2 from the germline V gene are MDHEN and SYDVKM. This CDR3 reads CASTWRVGGGELFF. In DNA, the CDR3 is TGTGCCAGCACTTGGAGGGTTGGAGGCGGGGAGCTGTTTTTT.

The J gene is TRBJ2-3, the V gene TRBV19; 10 positions match TRBD2. The germline V gene has CDR1 LNHDA and CDR2 SQIVND (reference sequence). This CDR3 region has 17 residues. The V gene end was trimmed by 6 bases and the J gene end by 5 bases; junction bases not matched to a gene: 14. In nucleotides, the CDR3 is TGTGCCAGTAGCGAGATCGGCGGGACTAGCGTGATAGATACGCAGTATTTT. Amino acids: CASSEIGGTSVIDTQYF. The variable domain in full, with the rest retrieved from reference TRBV19 and TRBJ2-3, is DGGITQSPKYLFRKEGQNVTLSCEQNLNHDAMYWYRQDPGQGLRLIYYSQIVNDFQKGDIAEGYSVSREKKESFPLTVTSAQKNPTAFYLCASSEIGGTSVIDTQYFGPGTRLTVL.

The CDR3 DNA is TGTGCCAGCAGCCCAGGACAGGGCGTTGGAGAGACCCAGTACTTC. Encoded protein: CASSPGQGVGETQYF. This sequence joins TRBV5-4 and TRBJ2-5, with TRBD1 identical over 8 bases. CDR3 size: 15 residues. Germline CDR1 and CDR2: SGHNT and YYREEE (reference sequence). J lost 4 bases, V lost 4 bases, and 9 bases had no gene match. Full variable domain (missing parts from reference TRBV5-4 and TRBJ2-5): ETGVTQSPTHLIKTRGQQVTLRCSSQSGHNTVSWYQQALGQGPQFIFQYYREEENGRGNFPPRFSGLQFPNYSSELNVNALELDDSALYLCASSPGQGVGETQYFGPGTRLLVL.

The chain uses TRBV2 and TRBJ2-3, with D perhaps TRBD2 (6 bases). The CDR3 totals 16 residues. CDR1 SNHLY and CDR2 FYNNEI come from the germline V gene. V gave up 6 bases and J gave up 4 bases, with 20 bases separating them. As DNA, the CDR3 is TGTGCCAGCAGCGTTGGAGCGGGCGAGTCCCCAGATACGCAGTATTTT. As protein: CASSVGAGESPDTQYF.

The chain couples TRBV7-3 to TRBJ2-1; D possibly corresponds to TRBD2 (5 bases). The CDR3 is 13 residues long. CDR1 and CDR2 from the germline V gene are SGHTA and FQGTGA. V shed 4 bases and J shed 6 bases, with 10 bases lying between them. The CDR3: CASSSNSGNEQFF. CDR3 DNA: TGTGCCAGCAGCTCCAACAGCGGCAATGAGCAGTTCTTC.

This clone was found a few times. V is TRBV6-2 or TRBV6-3 and J is TRBJ2-5; 7 bases fit TRBD1. The CDR3 loop spans 13 amino acids. Germline values: CDR1 MNHEY, CDR2 SVGEGT. V lost 6 bases and J lost 5; bases outside the gene matches: 6. CDR3 protein: CASSIDRDETQYF. CDR3 DNA sequence: TGTGCCAGCAGCATCGACAGGGATGAGACCCAGTACTTC.

V is TRBV6-5 and J is TRBJ1-4; tentative D call: TRBD1 (6 bases). The CDR3 runs to 15 residues. V lost 6 bases and J 8 bases, leaving 19 bases between the germline ends. Germline CDR1 and CDR2: MNHEY and SVGAGI. This CDR3 reads CASSGKGGRSEKLFF. The CDR3 DNA is TGTGCCAGCAGCGGCAAGGGGGGGAGGAGCGAAAAACTGTTTTTT.

The rearrangement uses TRBV6-2 or TRBV6-3 and TRBJ1-2; no clear D. Between the trimmed V and J ends, which lost 5 bases and 8 bases, there was a span of 9 bases. This CDR3 comprises 11 residues. Germline V gene sequence: CDR1 MNHEY, CDR2 SVGEGT. The chain's CDR3 is CASSQGGGYTF. The CDR3 coding sequence is TGTGCCAGCAGTCAAGGAGGCGGCTACACCTTC.

The rearrangement joins TRBV13 to TRBJ1-3, with 9 bases fitting TRBD1. CDR1 is PRHDT, CDR2 FYEKMQ, per germline (reference sequence). The CDR3 is 17 amino acids. Trimming cost V 3 bases and J 0 bases; bases outside gene matches: 6. Here the CDR3 DNA reads TGTGCCAGCAGCTTTTCCGGGACAGGGTACTCTGGAAACACCATATATTTT. As protein: CASSFSGTGYSGNTIYF.

This clone has more than one count but fewer than ten. The chain links TRBV7-9 to TRBJ2-3, with 7 bases matching TRBD2. With V trimmed by 1 base and J by 4 bases, 5 bases remained unmatched. The CDR3 totals 15 residues. The germline CDR1 and CDR2 sequences are SEHNR and FQNEAQ (reference sequence). The CDR3 loop is CASSLGGRASDTQYF. The DNA for the CDR3 is TGTGCCAGCAGCTTAGGAGGGAGGGCCTCAGATACGCAGTATTTT.

This clone was detected ten times or more. This CDR3 reads CAWKRLVYTGELFF. The CDR3 DNA is TGTGCCTGGAAAAGACTGGTTTACACCGGGGAGCTGTTTTTT. The chain couples TRBV30 to TRBJ2-2; D not certain. The CDR3 totals 14 residues. V lost 4 bases to trimming and J lost 3 bases, with 12 bases between them. Germline assignment: CDR1 GTSNPN and CDR2 SVGIG (reference sequence).

V is TRBV18 and J is TRBJ2-3; possible D gene TRBD2, 7 bases. The length of the CDR3 is 15 residues. Germline V gene lookup returns CDR1 KGHSH and CDR2 LQKENI. Trimming stripped 8 bases from V and 2 bases from J, with 17 bases between. The CDR3 sequence: CASRRGGGATDTQYF. The CDR3 coding sequence is TGTGCCAGCCGACGAGGAGGGGGGGCCACAGATACGCAGTATTTT.

This clone was detected once. V usage is TRBV5-4 and J usage is TRBJ2-5; 7 positions agree with TRBD2. The CDR3 sequence is 15 residues long. V gave up 4 bases and J gave up 1 base; unmatched junction bases: 7. Germline V gene sequence: CDR1 SGHNT, CDR2 YYREEE (reference sequence). CDR3 in DNA: TGTGCCAGCAGCGTGGGGCTAGCGGTCCAAGAGACCCAGTACTTC. Its translation: CASSVGLAVQETQYF.

The chain is built from TRBV28 and TRBJ2-7, with 7 bases identical to TRBD2. The V and J ends lost 3 bases and 5 bases, in that order; junction bases with no gene match: 4. Germline CDR1 is MDHEN and CDR2 is SYDVKM. The CDR3 has 13 residues. The DNA for the CDR3 is TGTGCCAGCAGTTTTCGGGAGGCCAACGAGCAGTACTTC. This sequence encodes CASSFREANEQYF.

This clone was detected once. The V call is TRBV19, the J call TRBJ2-1; D unresolved. V lost 2 bases and J 7 bases, leaving 12 bases between the germline ends. This CDR3 region has 14 residues. Germline lookup yields CDR1 LNHDA and CDR2 SQIVND (reference sequence). CDR3 amino acids: CASSISGVTNEQFF. The CDR3, as DNA: TGTGCCAGTAGTATATCAGGCGTTACTAATGAGCAGTTCTTC.

The chain links TRBV19 to TRBJ2-7; 11 bases line up with TRBD2. The germline V gene has CDR1 LNHDA and CDR2 SQIVND (reference sequence). The V segment lost 4 bases and the J segment 5 bases; nucleotides outside the gene matches: 4. CDR3 length equals 14 residues. The CDR3 reads CASSTSGRSHEQYF. DNA of the CDR3: TGTGCCAGTAGTACTAGCGGGAGGTCCCACGAGCAGTACTTC.

The V and J genes are TRBV5-1 and TRBJ2-2, with D possibly TRBD2 on 6 matching bases. V lost 7 bases, J lost 2 bases, and 12 bases lay in between. The CDR3 spans 14 residues. Germline V CDR1 and CDR2: SGHRS, YFSETQ. Written as DNA, the CDR3 is TGCGCCAGCCGGGACTTCATCAACACCGGGGAGCTGTTTTTT. Amino acids: CASRDFINTGELFF.

This chain uses TRBV9 with TRBJ2-1; D is perhaps TRBD2 (5 bases). The V and J ends lost 0 bases and 3 bases respectively, with 10 bases between them. CDR3 length equals 15 residues. Germline values: CDR1 SGDLS, CDR2 YYNGEE. Here the CDR3 DNA reads TGTGCCAGCAGCGTAGAGTCGGGGTTCTACAATGAGCAGTTCTTC. Encoded protein: CASSVESGFYNEQFF. Combining the CDR3 with reference TRBV9 and TRBJ2-1 gives the whole variable domain DSGVTQTPKHLITATGQRVTLRCSPRSGDLSVYWYQQSLDQGLQFLIQYYNGEERAKGNILERFSAQQFPDLHSELNLSSLELGDSALYFCASSVESGFYNEQFFGPGTRLTVL.

This clone has only a few counts. This sequence joins TRBV19 and TRBJ2-1; 10 bases fit TRBD2. The ends lost 10 bases at V and 12 bases at J; junction bases unmatched: 12. The CDR3 is made up of 13 amino acids. Germline-derived CDR1 and CDR2 are LNHDA and SQIVND (reference sequence). The CDR3 loop reads CATGLAQDVGQFF. CDR3 nucleotide sequence: TGTGCCACGGGACTAGCGCAAGACGTTGGGCAGTTCTTC.

This clone has just a few counts. V is TRBV5-1 and J is TRBJ2-7, with TRBD1 as a possible D gene (6 bases). The CDR3 consists of 13 residues. Per germline, CDR1 SGHRS and CDR2 YFSETQ. V was shortened by 3 bases and J by 3 bases, with 10 bases between the two germline ends. In DNA form, the CDR3 reads TGCGCCAGCAGCTCACTGGACAGCTACGAGCAGTACTTC. Translated, it gives CASSSLDSYEQYF. Based on the CDR3 plus reference TRBV5-1 and TRBJ2-7, the full variable domain is KAGVTQTPRYLIKTRGQQVTLSCSPISGHRSVSWYQQTPGQGLQFLFEYFSETQRNKGNFPGRFSGRQFSNSRSEMNVSTLELGDSALYLCASSSLDSYEQYFGPGTRLTVT.

This clone was detected once. The V and J genes are TRBV11-2 and TRBJ2-7; TRBD1 matches at 7 bases. The CDR3 runs 14 residues. V lost 8 bases to trimming and J lost 2 bases; unmatched junction nucleotides: 9. Germline CDR1 reads SGHAT; CDR2 reads FQNNGV. The DNA of the CDR3 is TGTGCCAGCTCGCAGGGGGATTATGCCTACGAGCAGTACTTC. Translated, it gives CASSQGDYAYEQYF.

In regard to this clone: Other nucleotide sequences from this sample produce the same CDR3. This chain joins TRBV12-3 or TRBV12-4 and TRBJ2-3, with a weak D call TRBD2 (5 bases). V lost 3 bases to trimming and J lost 1 base, with 5 bases between them. The CDR3 length is 13 residues. CDR3 sequence reads: CASSFGGTDTQYF. DNA for the CDR3: TGTGCCAGCAGTTTCGGGGGCACAGATACGCAGTATTTT.

V usage is TRBV6-5 and J usage is TRBJ2-1; 9 positions agree with TRBD2. The length of the CDR3 is 16 residues. The germline gives CDR1 MNHEY, CDR2 SVGAGI. V lost 2 bases to trimming and J lost 1 base; unmatched junction nucleotides: 3. The CDR3 here is CASSYSSGGSYNEQFF. Written as DNA, the CDR3 is TGTGCCAGCAGTTACAGTAGCGGGGGATCCTACAATGAGCAGTTCTTC.

This clone turned up a few times. The chain is built from TRBV29-1 and TRBJ1-1; the match to TRBD1 covers 7 bases. The junction had 10 bases not matched to a gene; V was cut back by 7 bases and J by 5 bases. Germline-derived CDR1 and CDR2 are SQVTM and ANQGSEA. CDR3 size: 13 residues. The CDR3 coding sequence is TGCAGCGAAACAGGGGCCGCGGGGACTGAAGCTTTCTTT. Translating it yields CSETGAAGTEAFF.

This chain links TRBV4-2 with TRBJ2-7; TRBD2 matches 13 bases. The CDR3 is 16 amino acids. Losses at the gene ends were 1 base for V and 6 bases for J; bases not matched to a gene: 6. Germline V CDR1 and CDR2: LGHNA, YNFKEQ. The CDR3 region has the DNA TGTGCCAGCAGCCAAGGGACTAGCGGGAGTTGGGGCGAGCAGTACTTC. This gives the protein CASSQGTSGSWGEQYF.